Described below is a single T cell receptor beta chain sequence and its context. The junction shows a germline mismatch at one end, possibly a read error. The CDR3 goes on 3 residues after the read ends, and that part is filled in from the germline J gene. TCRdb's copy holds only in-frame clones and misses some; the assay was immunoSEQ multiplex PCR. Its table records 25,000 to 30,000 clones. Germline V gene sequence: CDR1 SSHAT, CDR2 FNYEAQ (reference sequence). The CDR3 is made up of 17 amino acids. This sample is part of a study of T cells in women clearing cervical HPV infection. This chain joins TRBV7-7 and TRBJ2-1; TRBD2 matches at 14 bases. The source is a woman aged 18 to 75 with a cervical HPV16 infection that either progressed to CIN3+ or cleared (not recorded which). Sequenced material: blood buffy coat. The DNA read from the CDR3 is TGTGCTAGCAGCAGACTAGCGGGAGGGAGGGTGAATAATGAG. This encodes CASSRLAGGRVNNE. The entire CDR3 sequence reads CASSRLAGGRVNNEQFF.